The 25 T cell receptor beta chains presented below share a single source sample, sequenced in a study of early T cells in non-severe SARS-CoV-2 infection. Via MiXCR, TCRdb re-called the 5' RACE reads, giving one row per CDR3 protein. Of 35,000 to 45,000 distinct CDR3 sequences listed, approximately 4.1% are singletons. The sequenced sample consisted of whole blood. Source of these receptors: an adult who was a healthcare worker with PCR-confirmed SARS-CoV-2 infection or an uninfected control (not recorded which).

Ten or more counts support this clonotype. The chain couples TRBV12-3 or TRBV12-4 to TRBJ1-1; the D is unclear. V was clipped by 6 bases and J by 5 bases, with 13 bases between them. This CDR3 contains 13 residues. CDR3 coding DNA: TGTGCCAGCAGGACATCAATGCGAACTGAAGCTTTCTTT. It encodes CASRTSMRTEAFF.

This clonotype was counted many times. This rearrangement joins TRBV15 to TRBJ1-1; 7 bases agree with TRBD1. The CDR3 runs 16 residues. Looked up from germline, CDR1 is LNHNV and CDR2 is YYDKDF (reference sequence). The junction had 11 bases not matched to a gene; V was cut back by 6 bases and J by 1 base. CDR3 nucleotides: TGTGCCACCAGGGAAGACAGGGTGGGAGAGAACACTGAAGCTTTCTTT. Translating gives CATREDRVGENTEAFF.

This chain connects TRBV4-3 to TRBJ2-7, with TRBD2 matching 11 bases. This CDR3 has 17 amino acids. CDR1 and CDR2 (germline): LGHNA, YSLEER. V lost 4 bases, J lost 3 bases, and 11 bases stayed unmatched. The CDR3 is CASSPTSGIIGVYEQYF. The CDR3 DNA follows: TGCGCCAGCAGCCCGACTAGCGGGATAATTGGGGTCTACGAGCAGTACTTC.

This clonotype has at least ten counts. V is TRBV7-2 and J is TRBJ2-3; 12 bases are shared with TRBD2. Trimming at V came to 5 bases and at J to 4 bases, leaving 4 bases not matched to a gene. The CDR3 covers 15 residues. CDR1 and CDR2 (germline): SGHTA, FQGNSA. The CDR3 is CASSLLAGGPDTQYF. The CDR3 DNA reads as TGTGCCAGCAGCCTTCTAGCGGGAGGGCCAGATACGCAGTATTTT.

This clonotype has at least ten counts. This chain connects TRBV11-2 to TRBJ2-5; TRBD2 matches 8 bases. The CDR3 is 16 residues long. V lost 2 bases and J lost 1; bases outside the gene matches: 6. Germline V gene data show CDR1 as SGHAT and CDR2 as FQNNGV. The CDR3 region is CASSLRSGRGQETQYF. Here the CDR3 DNA reads TGTGCCAGCAGCTTAAGAAGCGGGAGAGGCCAAGAGACCCAGTACTTC.

There are many counts of this clonotype. This chain joins TRBV24-1 and TRBJ2-5, with D hard to call. Germline values: CDR1 KGHDR, CDR2 SFDVKD. The V end was cut by 4 bases, the J end by 0 bases, with 17 bases between. The CDR3 runs to 17 residues. CDR3 sequence: CATSDPSAGLNQETQYF. The CDR3 DNA reads TGTGCCACCAGTGACCCGTCGGCAGGTCTCAACCAAGAGACCCAGTACTTC.

The rearrangement joins TRBV6-2 or TRBV6-3 to TRBJ1-2; maybe TRBD1 (5 bases). Germline CDR1 is MNHEY and CDR2 is SVGEGT. There are 16 residues in the CDR3. The ends were cut back, 2 bases at V and 2 bases at J, with 15 bases in the middle. The CDR3 spells CASSYDENRLNYGYTF. CDR3 sequence (DNA): TGTGCCAGCAGTTACGATGAAAACAGGCTCAACTATGGCTACACCTTC.

There are many counts of this clonotype. The chain carries TRBV6-6 and TRBJ1-5; D is possibly TRBD1 (5 bases). CDR1 is MNHNY and CDR2 is SVGAGI in the germline V gene (reference sequence). CDR3 length: 14 residues. V was cut by 6 bases and J by 2 bases, with 11 bases left in between. CDR3 DNA: TGTGCCAGCAGACGGGACGGCGGCAATCAGCCCCAGCATTTT. Encoded protein: CASRRDGGNQPQHF.

This clonotype came up many times. This chain connects TRBV2 to TRBJ2-5; no clear D gene. CDR1 SNHLY and CDR2 FYNNEI come from the germline V gene. The germline V and J ends were trimmed by 7 bases and 5 bases, with 8 bases remaining between them. The CDR3 is 11 residues long. As DNA, the CDR3 is TGTGCCAGCAAGGTTTCGGAGACCCAGTACTTC. This encodes CASKVSETQYF.

In this sample, this clonotype turned up many times. The limits of the CDR3 on the DNA are not certain, so only TCRdb's listed CDR3 is given. The chain combines TRBV11-2 with TRBJ2-1. CDR1 and CDR2 (germline): SGHAT, FQNNGV. The CDR3 is 14 residues long, ends included. CDR3 loop: CASSSVAVRNEQFF.

This clonotype has at least ten counts. The chain employs TRBV6-2 or TRBV6-3 and TRBJ2-1, with a possible D match to TRBD1 (8 bases). The germline gives CDR1 MNHEY, CDR2 SVGEGT. V lost 5 bases and J lost 9, with 17 bases in between. The length of the CDR3 is 14 residues. The CDR3 DNA reads as TGTGCCAGCAGTCAACAGGGGGGGCACACTGAGCAGTTCTTC. Protein sequence: CASSQQGGHTEQFF.

At least ten counts were recorded for this clonotype. J is TRBJ2-3 and V is TRBV7-2; 7 bases are shared with TRBD2. The CDR3 has 16 amino acids. CDR1 is SGHTA and CDR2 is FQGNSA in the germline V gene. V shed 3 bases, J shed 2 bases, and the junction held 8 bases outside the gene matches. The CDR3 is CASSFPGTNPTDTQYF. The CDR3 DNA follows: TGTGCCAGCAGCTTTCCAGGGACTAACCCCACAGATACGCAGTATTTT. The variable domain in full, with the rest retrieved from reference TRBV7-2 and TRBJ2-3, is GAGVSQSPSNKVTEKGKDVELRCDPISGHTALYWYRQSLGQGLEFLIYFQGNSAPDKSGLPSDRFSAERTGGSVSTLTIQRTQQEDSAVYLCASSFPGTNPTDTQYFGPGTRLTVL.

This clonotype was seen many times. The chain couples TRBV28 to TRBJ2-7; D might be TRBD1 (6 bases). Looked up from germline, CDR1 is MDHEN and CDR2 is SYDVKM. Trimming removed 3 bases at V and 3 bases at J, with 12 bases between. This CDR3 comprises 14 residues. CDR3 loop: CASSFNTGLYEQYF. The CDR3 DNA reads TGTGCCAGCAGTTTTAACACAGGGCTCTACGAGCAGTACTTC.

In this sample, this clonotype turned up many times. The junction differs from germline at one of its ends, possibly a read error. The V and J genes are TRBV7-7 and TRBJ2-3; 10 nucleotides match TRBD1. Per the germline V gene, CDR1 is SSHAT and CDR2 is FNYEAQ (reference sequence). The CDR3 contains 15 residues. The CDR3 DNA sequence: TGTGCTAGCAGCTCAATGACAGGGGGCATGGATACGCAGTATTTT. Its protein is CASSSMTGGMDTQYF. Drawing the rest from reference TRBV7-7 and TRBJ2-3, the complete variable domain is GAGVSQSPRYKVTKRGQDVTLRCDPISSHATLYWYQQALGQGPEFLTYFNYEAQPDKSGLPSDRFSAERPEGSISTLTIQRTEQRDSAMYRCASSSMTGGMDTQYFGPGTRLTVL.

This clonotype was observed many times. The rearrangement joins TRBV5-4 to TRBJ2-7, with 7 bases aligning to TRBD1. In germline, CDR1 is SGHNT, CDR2 YYREEE (reference sequence). The CDR3 is 14 residues long. V shed 2 bases and J 2 bases; nucleotides not matched to a gene: 4. The CDR3 DNA reads as TGTGCCAGCAGCTTAGGACAGGTACCCTACGAGCAGTACTTC. Residues: CASSLGQVPYEQYF.

The chain uses TRBV20-1 and TRBJ2-1; 12 positions agree with TRBD2. This CDR3 contains 18 residues. Germline V gives CDR1 DFQATT, CDR2 SNEGSKA (reference sequence). V lost 3 bases to trimming and J lost 4 bases; unmatched junction nucleotides: 13. The CDR3 reads CSARRLAGVQYSYNEQFF. CDR3 nucleotide sequence: TGCAGTGCTAGGCGACTAGCGGGAGTTCAGTACTCGTACAATGAGCAGTTCTTC.

There are many counts of this clonotype. The V call is TRBV4-1, the J call TRBJ2-1; D ambiguous. Germline V gene lookup returns CDR1 MGHRA and CDR2 YSYEKL. V lost 1 base and J 5 bases, leaving 9 bases between the germline ends. This CDR3 has 14 residues. The CDR3 protein is CASSQVSTDNEQFF. The CDR3 DNA reads TGCGCCAGCAGCCAAGTATCGACCGACAATGAGCAGTTCTTC.

This clonotype was seen repeatedly, ten times or more. The chain links TRBV6-2 or TRBV6-3 to TRBJ2-5; no clear D. Between the trimmed V and J ends, which lost 7 bases and 4 bases, there was a span of 13 bases. The CDR3 is 13 amino acids. From germline, CDR1 is MNHEY and CDR2 SVGEGT. CDR3 in DNA: TGTGCCAGCAACTCCCCGGTAGGAGAGACCCAGTACTTC. This translates into CASNSPVGETQYF.

V and J are TRBV4-2 and TRBJ2-7; TRBD2 matches 14 bases. V gave up 4 bases and J gave up 5 bases; unmatched junction bases: 4. CDR1 and CDR2 (germline): LGHNA, YNFKEQ. CDR3 length equals 15 residues. The CDR3 loop reads CASSPTSGRADEQYF. CDR3 DNA sequence: TGTGCCAGCAGCCCGACTAGCGGGAGGGCCGACGAGCAGTACTTC.

The sample holds many counts of this clonotype. The chain employs TRBV7-6 and TRBJ2-1, with a weak D call TRBD1 (6 bases). This CDR3 spans 16 amino acids. Germline CDR1 is SGHVS and CDR2 is FNYEAQ. V shed 2 bases and J shed 4 bases, with 15 bases lying between them. The CDR3 sequence is CASSLSQGRGYNEQFF. DNA for the CDR3: TGTGCCAGCAGCTTATCCCAGGGCAGGGGATACAATGAGCAGTTCTTC. Using reference TRBV7-6 and TRBJ2-1 for the parts outside the CDR3, the full variable domain is GAGVSQSPRYKVTKRGQDVALRCDPISGHVSLYWYRQALGQGPEFLTYFNYEAQQDKSGLPNDRFSAERPEGSISTLTIQRTEQRDSAMYRCASSLSQGRGYNEQFFGPGTRLTVL.

The chain recombines TRBV7-9 with TRBJ1-5, with a tentative D call TRBD1 (5 bases). This CDR3 contains 14 residues. V gave up 3 bases and J gave up 4 bases, with 10 bases separating them. In germline, CDR1 is SEHNR, CDR2 FQNEAQ (reference sequence). The CDR3 DNA reads as TGTGCCAGCAGCTTCGTGGGGGAAAATCAGCCCCAGCATTTT. It specifies CASSFVGENQPQHF.

Many counts were recorded for this clonotype. The gene calls are TRBV12-3 or TRBV12-4 and TRBJ2-1; 13 positions agree with TRBD2. V trimming: 5 bases; J trimming: 7 bases; junction bases outside the gene matches: 17. There are 19 residues in the CDR3. CDR3 loop: CASSGGLAGVFSAGNEQFF. CDR3 bases: TGTGCCAGCAGTGGAGGACTAGCGGGAGTGTTTTCCGCGGGGAATGAGCAGTTCTTC.

This clonotype was seen at least ten times. The V gene is TRBV20-1, the J gene TRBJ1-1; D unclear. This CDR3 comprises 11 residues. The germline gives CDR1 DFQATT, CDR2 SNEGSKA (reference sequence). This CDR3 reads CGVEENTEAFF. The CDR3, as DNA: TGCGGGGTCGAGGAGAACACTGAAGCTTTCTTT.

In DNA, the CDR3 is TGTGCCAGCAGCCACCAAAGACCCTACCCTTACACTGAAGCTTTCTTT. Protein sequence: CASSHQRPYPYTEAFF. J is TRBJ1-1 and V is TRBV7-3; the D is unclear. V dropped 5 bases and J dropped 3 bases, with 19 bases sitting between them. The CDR3 runs to 16 residues. The germline gives CDR1 SGHTA, CDR2 FQGTGA. The full variable domain, in which reference TRBV7-3 and TRBJ1-1 provide the parts outside the CDR3, is GAGVSQTPSNKVTEKGKYVELRCDPISGHTALYWYRQSLGQGPEFLIYFQGTGAADDSGLPNDRFFAVRPEGSVSTLKIQRTERGDSAVYLCASSHQRPYPYTEAFFGQGTRLTVV.

This clonotype appeared many times. A junction end diverges from the germline sequence, so it may reflect a read error. This chain links TRBV7-7 with TRBJ2-1, with TRBD2 matching 8 bases. Looked up from germline, CDR1 is SSHAT and CDR2 is FNYEAQ (reference sequence). The CDR3 has 15 residues. The CDR3 loop is CASSPAASGLNEQFF. In nucleotides, the CDR3 is TGTGCTAGCAGCCCGGCGGCTAGCGGGCTCAATGAGCAGTTCTTC.